Listed below are T cell receptor beta chains from one sample, sequenced in a study of blood T cells in healthy people across ages. MiXCR was run by TCRdb on the 5' RACE reads, yielding one entry per CDR3 protein. The sample contains roughly 800,000 distinct CDR3 sequences, about 37% of which appear only once. What was sequenced was blood. These receptor sequences come from a man between 18 and 29 years old in good health. CDR3s include the opening cysteine and the closing phenylalanine or tryptophan. Fields, in order: V gene, J gene, clone size, D gene, CDR3 DNA, CDR3 protein. A D gene is named only where the DNA matches it firmly. The size field is filled for only some rows; it gives once, few, many or a size class.

V: TRBV20-1
J: TRBJ2-1
size: many
D: NA
DNA: TGCAGTGCCTCGTCCGGGGATGGGCAGTTCTTC
CDR3: CSASSGDGQFF

V: TRBV20-1
J: TRBJ2-5
size: many
D: TRBD2
DNA: TGCAGTGTGTTCGGGGGGTCTTACCAAGAGACCCAGTACTTC
CDR3: CSVFGGSYQETQYF

V: TRBV5-1
J: TRBJ2-7
size: NA
D: NA
DNA: TGCGCCAGCAGCTCCTTAAGGAGTAACGAGCAGTACTTC
CDR3: CASSSLRSNEQYF

V: TRBV10-3
J: TRBJ2-1
size: few
D: TRBD1
DNA: TGTGCCATCAGAACGTCAGATCCGACAGGGAATGAGCAGTTCTTC
CDR3: CAIRTSDPTGNEQFF

V: TRBV4-3
J: TRBJ1-2
size: many
D: NA
DNA: TGCGCCAGCAGCCAAGATCTGGACCCGTACTATGGCTACACCTTC
CDR3: CASSQDLDPYYGYTF

V: TRBV3-1
J: TRBJ2-1
size: NA
D: NA
DNA: TGTGCCAGCAGCCAAGACAGGGCCAACAATGAGCAGTTCTTC
CDR3: CASSQDRANNEQFF

V: TRBV9
J: TRBJ2-3
size: NA
D: NA
DNA: TGTGCCAGCAGCGTAGGGTTCCTTCCGGATACGCAGTATTTT
CDR3: CASSVGFLPDTQYF

V: TRBV6-2/TRBV6-3
J: TRBJ2-7
size: NA
D: NA
DNA: TGTGCCAGCAGTTACTCCGCGGACGGTTCCTACGAGCAGTACTTC
CDR3: CASSYSADGSYEQYF

V: TRBV7-9
J: TRBJ2-5
size: few
D: TRBD2
DNA: TGTGCCAGCAACCCATACGCGGGGGAAGAGACCCAGTACTTC
CDR3: CASNPYAGEETQYF

V: TRBV6-2/TRBV6-3
J: TRBJ2-1
size: NA
D: NA
DNA: TGTGCCAGCAGTTACCTCGGCTTATACTACAATGAGCAGTTCTTC
CDR3: CASSYLGLYYNEQFF

V: TRBV7-9
J: TRBJ2-5
size: NA
D: TRBD1
DNA: TGTGCCAGCAGCACCCCGGGACAGCAGTTCCAAGAGACCCAGTACTTC
CDR3: CASSTPGQQFQETQYF

V: TRBV20-1
J: TRBJ2-1
size: many
D: NA
DNA: TGCAGTGCCCAGGGGCCTAAATCATACAATGAGCAGTTCTTC
CDR3: CSAQGPKSYNEQFF

V: TRBV14
J: TRBJ2-1
size: NA
D: TRBD1
DNA: TGTGCCAGCAGCACCCGGGACAGGGGGCCTATCCTTTACGAGCAGTTCTTC
CDR3: CASSTRDRGPILYEQFF

V: TRBV7-3
J: TRBJ2-7
size: many
D: NA
DNA: TGTGCCAGCAGCCCCCAGACAGGATTCTACGAGCAGTACTTC
CDR3: CASSPQTGFYEQYF

V: TRBV12-3/TRBV12-4
J: TRBJ1-2
size: many
D: NA
DNA: TGTGCCAGCAGTTTTACAGCCAACTATGGCTACACCTTC
CDR3: CASSFTANYGYTF

V: TRBV4-1
J: TRBJ2-7
size: NA
D: NA
DNA: TGCGCTAGCAGCCAACAGTGGGACATAGCCTACGAGCGGTACTTC
CDR3: CASSQQWDIAYERYF

V: TRBV28
J: TRBJ1-5
size: few
D: NA
DNA: TGTGCCAGCAGTTTAGGCGCCAGGAATCAGCCCCAGCATTTT
CDR3: CASSLGARNQPQHF

V: TRBV20-1
J: TRBJ1-2
size: few
D: NA
DNA: TGCAGTGCTACTGCCTGGGGAAGAGGTGGCTACACCTTC
CDR3: CSATAWGRGGYTF

V: TRBV20-1
J: TRBJ2-1
size: NA
D: TRBD2
DNA: TGCAGTGCTAGAGGCGCGACTAGCGGGGGGATGATTGAGCAGTTCTTC
CDR3: CSARGATSGGMIEQFF

V: TRBV7-3
J: TRBJ2-1
size: many
D: NA
DNA: TGTGCCAGCAGTTTAACCAGGGGTAATGAGCAGTTCTTC
CDR3: CASSLTRGNEQFF

V: TRBV27
J: TRBJ2-1
size: NA
D: NA
DNA: TGTGCCAGCCGCACCAACAACTACAATGAGCAGTTCTTC
CDR3: CASRTNNYNEQFF

V: TRBV14
J: TRBJ2-1
size: many
D: NA
DNA: TGTGCCAGCGCTGGGGTAAATGAGCAGTTCTTC
CDR3: CASAGVNEQFF

V: TRBV12-3/TRBV12-4
J: TRBJ1-2
size: NA
D: NA
DNA: TGTGCCCGCAACCGTGAGGGGTTGGGTGGCTACACCTTC
CDR3: CARNREGLGGYTF

V: TRBV12-3/TRBV12-4
J: TRBJ1-1
size: few
D: NA
DNA: TGTGCCAGCATTACGGGCCGACACACTGAAGCTTTCTTT
CDR3: CASITGRHTEAFF

V: TRBV29-1
J: TRBJ2-5
size: NA
D: TRBD2
DNA: TGCAGCGGATCCGGACTAGCGGGGCCAGGGGCCCAGTACTTC
CDR3: CSGSGLAGPGAQYF

V: TRBV2
J: TRBJ2-4
size: NA
D: TRBD2
DNA: TGTGCCAGCAGTGAAGGTTGGGGGGGGGACATTCAGTACTTC
CDR3: CASSEGWGGDIQYF

V: TRBV6-2/TRBV6-3
J: TRBJ2-7
size: NA
D: TRBD1
DNA: TGTGCCAGCAGAGGCCCGGACAGGGGGCCCTACGAGCAGTACTTC
CDR3: CASRGPDRGPYEQYF

V: TRBV5-1
J: TRBJ1-5
size: few
D: NA
DNA: TGCGCCGCCCCCGGCCCACCTGTAGGGCAGCCATGCAATCAGCCCCAGCATTTT
CDR3: CAAPGPPVGQPCNQPQHF

V: TRBV7-2
J: TRBJ1-5
size: once
D: NA
DNA: TGTGCCAGCAGCTTATCTCCCGGCAATCAGCCCCGGCATTTT
CDR3: CASSLSPGNQPRHF

V: TRBV7-2
J: TRBJ2-5
size: few
D: NA
DNA: TGTGCCAGCAGCTTAGAGGGGTCCGGAGAAGAGACCCAGTACTTC
CDR3: CASSLEGSGEETQYF

V: TRBV6-1
J: TRBJ2-7
size: NA
D: NA
DNA: TGTGCCAGCAGCAACCCCCTAAGCAGGGGGAGGTCGAGCGACCAGTACTTC
CDR3: CASSNPLSRGRSSDQYF

V: TRBV3-1
J: TRBJ2-5
size: few
D: NA
DNA: TGTGCCAGCAGCCAGGCACTCCCCCTTGACGAGACCCAGTACTTC
CDR3: CASSQALPLDETQYF

V: TRBV7-2
J: TRBJ1-1
size: few
D: NA
DNA: TGTGCCAGCAGCCCCTTTCGGGGGAACACTGAAGCTTTCTTT
CDR3: CASSPFRGNTEAFF

V: TRBV4-1
J: TRBJ1-2
size: NA
D: NA
DNA: TGCGCCAGCAGCCAGACCTCCGTCAGGCCCCCTAACTATGGCTACACCTTC
CDR3: CASSQTSVRPPNYGYTF

V: TRBV7-6
J: TRBJ2-1
size: many
D: NA
DNA: TGTGCCAGCAGCTTAGAAGCCCAGAGGGCTTACAATGAGCAGTTCTTC
CDR3: CASSLEAQRAYNEQFF

V: TRBV12-3/TRBV12-4
J: TRBJ2-4
size: few
D: TRBD1
DNA: TGTGCCAGCAGCCGGACAGGGGCAAAAAACATTCAGTACTTC
CDR3: CASSRTGAKNIQYF

V: TRBV4-3
J: TRBJ2-3
size: many
D: TRBD2
DNA: TGCGCCAGCAGCCAAGCTAGCGGGCGGTCAGATACGCAGTATTTT
CDR3: CASSQASGRSDTQYF

V: TRBV20-1
J: TRBJ2-5
size: NA
D: TRBD1
DNA: TGCAGTGCGCTGGGAGGACAGGGAAGCTACGGGCAGTACTTC
CDR3: CSALGGQGSYGQYF

V: TRBV20-1
J: TRBJ2-1
size: NA
D: TRBD2
DNA: TGCAGTGCTAGAAAACTAGCGGGGGATAGTTCCTACAATGAGCAGTTCTTC
CDR3: CSARKLAGDSSYNEQFF

V: TRBV15
J: TRBJ2-4
size: NA
D: NA
DNA: TGTGCCACCAGCAGCCGGGACCCCGAATCGGCCAAAAACATTCAGTACTTC
CDR3: CATSSRDPESAKNIQYF

V: TRBV5-1
J: TRBJ2-7
size: NA
D: TRBD2
DNA: TGCGCCAGCAGCTTGGCCTGGACTAGCGGGAGCTACTCCTACAATGAGCAGTACTTC
CDR3: CASSLAWTSGSYSYNEQYF

V: TRBV4-2
J: TRBJ2-3
size: NA
D: TRBD2
DNA: TGTGCCAGCAGCCAAGAACAGCGGGGCTTAGGCGCAGATACGCAGTATTTT
CDR3: CASSQEQRGLGADTQYF

V: TRBV20-1
J: TRBJ1-2
size: NA
D: NA
DNA: TGCAGTGCTGCACGCTTCCCGTCGTTGGCTGGCTACACCTTC
CDR3: CSAARFPSLAGYTF

V: TRBV20-1
J: TRBJ1-2
size: few
D: NA
DNA: TGCAGTGCTAGAGATCGGACAGCCTATGGCTACACCTTC
CDR3: CSARDRTAYGYTF

V: TRBV6-2/TRBV6-3
J: TRBJ2-3
size: NA
D: NA
DNA: TGTGCCAGCAGTTACCGACGTCTCGGCACAGATACGCAGTATTTT
CDR3: CASSYRRLGTDTQYF

V: TRBV20-1
J: TRBJ2-4
size: many
D: TRBD2
DNA: TGCAGTGCTAGAGATGGCGGGGGAACCAAAAACATTCAGTACTTC
CDR3: CSARDGGGTKNIQYF